One T cell receptor (beta chain) is described in this entry. This sample stems from a study of control samples from healthy donors and cancer patients. Trimming shortened V by 5 bases and J by 2 bases, and 3 bases separated the two germline ends. This CDR3 region has 11 residues. Germline V gives CDR1 MDHEN, CDR2 SYDVKM. The method was immunoSEQ multiplex PCR; TCRdb's version includes in-frame clones alone and lacks a portion of them. The profile shows more than 150,000 clones, 85% to 95% of them singletons. The chain is built from TRBV28 and TRBJ2-5; the D is unclear. The sequence was obtained from a man in his fifties in good health. The specimen sequenced was blood. Here the CDR3 reads CASSKQETQYF. The CDR3 DNA follows: TGTGCCAGCAGTAAACAAGAGACCCAGTACTTC.